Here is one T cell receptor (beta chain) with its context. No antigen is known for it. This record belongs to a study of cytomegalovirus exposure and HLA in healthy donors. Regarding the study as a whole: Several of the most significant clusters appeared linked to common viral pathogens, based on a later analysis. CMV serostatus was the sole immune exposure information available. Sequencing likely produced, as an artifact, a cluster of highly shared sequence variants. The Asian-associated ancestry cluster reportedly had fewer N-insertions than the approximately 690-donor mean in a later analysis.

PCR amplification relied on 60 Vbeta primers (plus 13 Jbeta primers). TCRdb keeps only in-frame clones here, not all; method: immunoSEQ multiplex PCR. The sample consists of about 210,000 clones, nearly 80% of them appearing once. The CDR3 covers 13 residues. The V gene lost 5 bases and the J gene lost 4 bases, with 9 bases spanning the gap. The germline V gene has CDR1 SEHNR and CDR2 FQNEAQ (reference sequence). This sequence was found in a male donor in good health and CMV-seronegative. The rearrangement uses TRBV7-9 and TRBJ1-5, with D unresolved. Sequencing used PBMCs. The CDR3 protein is CASSHRENQPQHF. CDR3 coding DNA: TGTGCCAGCAGCCATCGGGAAAATCAGCCCCAGCATTTT. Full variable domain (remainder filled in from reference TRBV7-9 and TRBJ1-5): DTGVSQNPRHKITKRGQNVTFRCDPISEHNRLYWYRQTLGQGPEFLTYFQNEAQLEKSRLLSDRFSAERPKGSFSTLEIQRTEQGDSAMYLCASSHRENQPQHFGDGTRLSIL.